A single sample gave rise to the 17 T cell receptor beta chains below, sequenced in a study of tumor-infiltrating lymphocytes in glioblastoma multiforme. Three nested ARM-PCR rounds with V-beta and C-beta primers built TCRB libraries. Each CDR3 protein is one row after TCRdb ran MiXCR on the multiplex PCR reads. This sample has just under 20,000 distinct CDR3 sequences, with 65% to 75% found just once. Source material: peripheral blood. The receptors come from a male donor with glioblastoma.

This chain connects TRBV4-2 to TRBJ1-6; D might be TRBD1 (5 bases). The length of the CDR3 is 15 residues. Trimming took off 8 bases at V and 9 bases at J, with 20 bases between the two ends. Germline values: CDR1 LGHNA, CDR2 YNFKEQ. The chain's CDR3 is CASGLKTRDGSPLHF. The CDR3 DNA sequence: TGTGCCAGCGGCCTAAAGACCAGGGACGGTTCACCCCTCCACTTT.

About this clonotype itself: One end of the junction is discordant with germline, which a read error may explain. This chain links TRBV11-1 with TRBJ2-3, with D unresolved. The V gene's germline CDR1 is SGHAT and CDR2 FQDESV (reference sequence). The length of the CDR3 is 16 residues. This CDR3 reads CASSSDRVGSTDTKYF. The CDR3 bases are TGTGCCAGCAGCTCCGATCGGGTGGGTAGCACAGATACGAAGTATTTT.

The rearrangement links TRBV6-1 to TRBJ2-1, with D perhaps matching TRBD1 (6 bases). V was clipped by 3 bases and J by 7 bases, with 13 bases between them. Per germline, CDR1 MNHNS and CDR2 SASEGT. This CDR3 is built from 14 residues. The DNA for the CDR3 is TGTGCCAGCAGTGACCATACAGGGTGGAATGAGCAGTTCTTC. Its protein product is CASSDHTGWNEQFF.

Worth noting for this clonotype: One end of the junction varies from germline; a read error may be responsible. CDR3 residues: CTSSKLQMDTIYF. CDR3 nucleotides: TGTACCAGCAGCAAACTTCAAATGGACACCATATATTTT. The chain joins TRBV12-3 or TRBV12-4 to TRBJ1-3; no reliable D call. The CDR3 has 13 amino acids.

Concerning this clonotype itself: Its ends do not fully match the called genes, so a read error is possible. The rearrangement uses TRBV11-2 and TRBJ2-2; 7 bases are a match to TRBD2. Germline CDR1 is SGHAT and CDR2 is FQNNGV. This CDR3 has 20 residues. CDR3 sequence reads: CASTPSFGQVLAVNTGELFF. The DNA for the CDR3 is TGTGCCAGCACCCCCTCATTCGGCCAAGTTCTAGCGGTAAACACCGGGGAGCTTTTTTTT.

This clonotype showed up just once. It may be a read error: a sequence one base away is much more abundant. The chain employs TRBV28 and TRBJ1-5; D perhaps matches TRBD1 (6 bases). The germline CDR1 and CDR2 sequences are MDHEN and SYDVKM. Trimming left V 6 bases short and J 6 bases short, with 18 bases between. This CDR3 comprises 15 residues. CDR3 nucleotides: TGTGCCAGCAGCCCGGGGGGGCTGGGGTCTCAGCCCCAGCATTTT. Encoded protein: CASSPGGLGSQPQHF.

The rearrangement joins TRBV29-1 to TRBJ1-1, with unresolved D. CDR3 length: 14 amino acids. CDR1 and CDR2 (germline): SQVTM, ANQGSEA. V was clipped by 1 base and J by 3 bases, with 12 bases between them. The CDR3 loop reads CSVEGDLADTEAFF. Here the CDR3 DNA reads TGCAGCGTTGAAGGAGATTTGGCGGACACTGAAGCTTTCTTT.

This clonotype counts as medium-sized. The gene calls are TRBV29-1 and TRBJ2-3; 8 nucleotides agree with TRBD1. J lost 3 bases, V lost 1 base, and 6 bases had no gene match. CDR1 SQVTM and CDR2 ANQGSEA come from the germline V gene. The CDR3 runs 15 residues. The CDR3 DNA reads as TGCAGCGTTGAAGTAGTGGACAGGGAGACAGATACGCAGTATTTT. Translation gives CSVEVVDRETDTQYF.

With regard to this clonotype: Because the CDR3 is missing its conserved closing phenylalanine or tryptophan, this is likely a read error. The chain carries TRBV19 and TRBJ2-3, with unresolved D. This CDR3 has 13 amino acids. CDR1 is LNHDA and CDR2 is SQIVND in the germline V gene (reference sequence). V lost 6 bases to trimming and J lost 2 bases, with 9 bases between them. The DNA for the CDR3 is TGTGCCAGTAGACAAGACCTCACAGATACGCAGTATCTT. Its protein product is CASRQDLTDTQYL.

The rearrangement links TRBV20-1 to TRBJ2-1; TRBD2 matches at 8 bases. Per germline, CDR1 DFQATT and CDR2 SNEGSKA (reference sequence). This CDR3 contains 16 residues. V lost 1 base, J lost 9 bases, and 14 bases stayed unmatched. Here the CDR3 DNA reads TGCAGTGCTAGAGCTCCGACTAGCGTGAGAAATTGTGAGCAGTTCTTC. Translation gives CSARAPTSVRNCEQFF.

The rearrangement links TRBV11-2 to TRBJ2-2; perhaps TRBD1 as D (6 bases). CDR1 and CDR2 (germline): SGHAT, FQNNGV. The CDR3 length is 15 residues. Trimming stripped 1 base from V and 14 bases from J, with 20 bases between. In nucleotides, the CDR3 is TGTGCCAGCAGCTTAGTGCAGGGGCACACCGCGGAACTGTTTTTT. Its translation: CASSLVQGHTAELFF.

A word on this clonotype: A much larger clone sits a single nucleotide away, making a read error possible. The chain employs TRBV5-1 and TRBJ2-7, with 8 positions matching TRBD1. Germline CDR1 and CDR2: SGHRS and YFSETQ. This CDR3 region has 15 residues. The CDR3 here is CAISLASGQDYEQYF. CDR3 nucleotides: TGCGCCATCAGCTTGGCCTCGGGACAGGACTACGAGCAGTACTTC.

A word on this clonotype: A much larger clone lies one base from this, so it may be a read error. The J gene is TRBJ1-3, the V gene TRBV20-1; unclear D gene. This CDR3 has 15 residues. The ends were cut back, 3 bases at V and 0 bases at J, with 12 bases in the middle. Germline CDR1 DFQATT, CDR2 SNEGSKA (reference sequence). For the CDR3, the DNA is TGCAGTGCTAGGGTCAAAGGAAGCTCTGGAAACACCATATATTTT. This gives the protein CSARVKGSSGNTIYF.

The chain is built from TRBV5-6 and TRBJ2-7; D not resolved. The CDR3 extends over 13 amino acids. Germline CDR1 SGHDT, CDR2 YYEEEE. V was clipped by 4 bases and J by 2 bases, with 10 bases between them. The CDR3 is CASSQPQTYEQYF. CDR3 sequence (DNA): TGTGCCAGCAGCCAACCGCAGACCTACGAGCAGTACTTC.

For this clonotype: Relative to the germline gene, one junction end is altered; a read error may explain this. This sequence joins TRBV6-1 and TRBJ1-5, with D possibly matching TRBD1 (5 bases). The CDR3 length is 14 residues. Germline-derived CDR1 and CDR2 are MNHNS and SASEGT. The CDR3 DNA reads as TGTGTCAGCAGAAGGGTCTGGGGGGATCAGCCCCAGCATTTT. Amino acid sequence: CVSRRVWGDQPQHF.

Ten or more counts support this clonotype. V usage is TRBV12-3 or TRBV12-4 and J usage is TRBJ2-5; 11 nucleotides match TRBD2. The CDR3 has 14 residues. The junction had 7 bases not matched to a gene; V was cut back by 6 bases and J by 7 bases. This chain's CDR3 is CASSKAGTSGTQYF. The CDR3, as DNA: TGTGCCAGCAGCAAAGCCGGGACTAGCGGGACCCAGTACTTC.

As concerns this clonotype: One end of the junction does not line up with germline, which may come from a read error. This chain connects TRBV4-1 to TRBJ2-7; possibly TRBD2 for D (5 bases). The CDR3 contains 14 residues. The V gene's germline CDR1 is MGHRA and CDR2 YSYEKL. DNA of the CDR3: TGCGCCAGCAGCCAAGGGGAGTTCGCCTACGAGCAGTACTTT. The encoded protein is CASSQGEFAYEQYF.